This T cell receptor beta chain was documented in a study of shared clonotypes between healthy human individuals. The CDR3 runs 14 residues. Germline loops: CDR1 MDHEN, CDR2 SYDVKM. The germline V and J ends were trimmed by 6 bases and 5 bases, with 13 bases remaining between them. Data came from immunoSEQ multiplex PCR; TCRdb stores just in-frame clones and leaves some out. The sample holds 1.6 million or so clones; approximately 97% are singletons and the top ten take about 1.2%. This chain links TRBV28 with TRBJ2-2; D ambiguous. This clonotype was sampled from a man in his thirties or forties in good health. Sequencing used naive CD4+ T cells sorted from blood. Indicated subset: CD45RA+ positively selected. CDR3 DNA: TGTGCCAGCAGCAGGATAGGTGGTACCGGGGAGCTGTTTTTT. Translating it yields CASSRIGGTGELFF. The whole variable domain, remainder taken from reference TRBV28 and TRBJ2-2, is DVKVTQSSRYLVKRTGEKVFLECVQDMDHENMFWYRQDPGLGLRLIYFSYDVKMKEKGDIPEGYSVSREKKERFSLILESASTNQTSMYLCASSRIGGTGELFFGEGSRLTVL.